The source of this TCR beta chain is a study of T cells in Graves' hyperthyroidism and ophthalmopathy. This clonotype was detected many times. V was clipped by 6 bases and J by 0 bases, with 11 bases between them. Germline loops: CDR1 MNHEY, CDR2 SVGAGI. The CDR3 contains 14 residues. Amplified regions were TCR beta CDR3 sequences from RNA transcripts. TCR CDR3 regions were first amplified by RT-PCR with HTBI primers. MiXCR, applied by TCRdb to the multiplex PCR reads, yields one record per CDR3 protein. This sample has a few hundred thousand distinct CDR3 sequences, with under 20% found just once. V usage is TRBV6-5 and J usage is TRBJ1-2, with D unclear. The source of this sequence is a young woman with Graves' hyperthyroidism. Sequencing was done on a sample of blood. The CDR3 reads CASRAYGPNYGYTF. CDR3 nucleotide sequence: TGTGCCAGCAGGGCCTACGGCCCTAACTATGGCTACACCTTC.